A selection of T cell receptor beta chains follows, all from one sample in a study of siplizumab effects on memory and regulatory T cells. Using immunoSEQ multiplex PCR, the repertoire was profiled, and TCRdb retains in-frame clones only, with some absent. The sample has approximately 94,000 clones, 80% to 95% seen once. Sequencing used CD4+ T cells sorted from blood. Receptor source: a human donor in good health. Both conserved end residues are part of each CDR3. The order of the fields is D gene, clone size, J gene, V gene, CDR3 DNA, CDR3 protein. D genes are given only for firm matches. The size field is filled for only some rows; it gives once, few, many or a size class.

D gene: .; clone size: .; J gene: TRBJ1-2; V gene: TRBV9; CDR3 DNA: TGTGCCAGCAGCGGGGCTTGGACCGAATACTATGGCTACACCTTC; CDR3 protein: CASSGAWTEYYGYTF
D gene: .; clone size: .; J gene: TRBJ1-2; V gene: TRBV13; CDR3 DNA: TGTGCCAGCAGCTTAGGGCTAGGACAGAACTATGGCTACACCTTC; CDR3 protein: CASSLGLGQNYGYTF
D gene: .; clone size: once; J gene: TRBJ1-1; V gene: TRBV19; CDR3 DNA: TGTGCCAGTAGTATTTACAGGGAGGCTGAAGCTTTCTTT; CDR3 protein: CASSIYREAEAFF
D gene: .; clone size: .; J gene: TRBJ2-3; V gene: TRBV5-5; CDR3 DNA: TGTGCCAGCAGCTTGTTACCGGTCGGAAATACGCAGTATTTT; CDR3 protein: CASSLLPVGNTQYF
D gene: .; clone size: .; J gene: TRBJ1-1; V gene: TRBV6-5; CDR3 DNA: TGTGCCAGCAGAACGGCGGACAGCGCCAGGTCGGCTTTCTTT; CDR3 protein: CASRTADSARSAFF
D gene: .; clone size: .; J gene: TRBJ1-1; V gene: TRBV7-2; CDR3 DNA: TGTGCCAGCAGCTTAGGGGCCCGCGGCACTGAAGCTTTCTTT; CDR3 protein: CASSLGARGTEAFF
D gene: .; clone size: .; J gene: TRBJ2-5; V gene: TRBV5-1; CDR3 DNA: TGCGCCAGCAGCTTGTCTGGAGGGGGGGCCGTAGAGACCCAGTACTTC; CDR3 protein: CASSLSGGGAVETQYF
D gene: .; clone size: .; J gene: TRBJ1-1; V gene: TRBV7-2; CDR3 DNA: TGTGCCAGCAGCTTGGGGAGGGTGAACACTGAAGCTTTCTTT; CDR3 protein: CASSLGRVNTEAFF
D gene: .; clone size: .; J gene: TRBJ2-1; V gene: TRBV4-3; CDR3 DNA: TGCGCCAGCAGCCAAGATTCCCACAGGGTCAATGAGCAGTTCTTC; CDR3 protein: CASSQDSHRVNEQFF
D gene: .; clone size: .; J gene: TRBJ1-6; V gene: TRBV6-6; CDR3 DNA: TGTGCCAGCAGCCTACAGGGCGCCTATAATTCACCCCTCCACTTT; CDR3 protein: CASSLQGAYNSPLHF